The 26 T cell receptor beta chains given below trace back to one sample, sequenced in a study of shared clonotypes between healthy human individuals. Generated by immunoSEQ multiplex PCR, the TCRdb table keeps only in-frame clones and is missing some. The table includes roughly 550,000 clones, nearly 97% detected once. Cells designated naive CD8 were CD45RO-negative and were positively selected for CCR7, with terminally differentiated effector memory CD45RA+ cells excluded. The material sequenced was naive CD8+ T cells sorted from blood. These receptors were obtained from a woman in her twenties or thirties in good health.

The chain carries TRBV7-9 and TRBJ2-2; tentatively, D is TRBD2 (6 bases). Germline V gene lookup returns CDR1 SEHNR and CDR2 FQNEAQ (reference sequence). The CDR3 runs 18 residues. V shed 4 bases and J shed 2 bases, with 20 bases lying between them. The CDR3 nucleotides read TGTGCCAGCAGCTCCGAGGTGGGGCTGGGGGGAAACACCGGGGAGCTGTTTTTT. It translates to CASSSEVGLGGNTGELFF.

The rearrangement uses TRBV28 and TRBJ2-3; 9 bases match TRBD1. Germline lookup yields CDR1 MDHEN and CDR2 SYDVKM. J lost 4 bases, V lost 5 bases, and 7 bases had no gene match. This CDR3 is built from 15 residues. CDR3 protein: CASSLTGGWADTQYF. CDR3 bases: TGTGCCAGCAGTCTAACAGGGGGCTGGGCAGATACGCAGTATTTT.

The chain joins TRBV9 to TRBJ2-5; TRBD2 agrees at 8 bases. Per the germline V gene, CDR1 is SGDLS and CDR2 is YYNGEE. The V segment lost 0 bases and the J segment 3 bases; nucleotides outside the gene matches: 4. The CDR3 sequence is 15 residues long. CDR3 sequence reads: CASSVGGGSEETQYF. CDR3 nucleotides: TGTGCCAGCAGCGTAGGCGGGGGGAGTGAAGAGACCCAGTACTTC.

This chain links TRBV4-1 with TRBJ2-5; the D gene is possibly TRBD1 (6 bases). The tail of the sequence fits TRBJ2-7 better, so the J call may be wrong. The CDR3 consists of 14 residues. Germline lookup yields CDR1 MGHRA and CDR2 YSYEKL. The CDR3 protein is CASSQSPGVYEQYF. In nucleotides, the CDR3 is TGCGCCAGCAGCCAATCTCCAGGGGTCTACGAGCAGTACTTC.

This clone is a singleton in its sample. The chain joins TRBV7-9 to TRBJ2-1; D is unclear. The CDR3 spans 14 residues. Trimming pared 3 bases from V and 4 bases from J, leaving 10 bases between. The V gene's germline CDR1 is SEHNR and CDR2 FQNEAQ (reference sequence). The CDR3 loop is CASSFLWSYNEQFF. The CDR3 nucleotides read TGTGCCAGCAGCTTTTTGTGGAGTTACAATGAGCAGTTCTTC.

The V gene is TRBV2, the J gene TRBJ2-7; a possible D gene is TRBD2 (5 bases). The ends were cut back, 4 bases at V and 2 bases at J, with 27 bases in the middle. There are 19 residues in the CDR3. CDR1 and CDR2 from the germline V gene are SNHLY and FYNNEI. The CDR3 region has the DNA TGTGCCAGCAGTGGCATCCACGAGGGCGGCCCGGGGTTCACCTACGAGCAGTACTTC. As protein: CASSGIHEGGPGFTYEQYF.

V is TRBV9 and J is TRBJ2-5; TRBD1 agrees at 10 bases. V was clipped by 2 bases and J by 7 bases; unmatched bases: 8. Germline loops: CDR1 SGDLS, CDR2 YYNGEE. The CDR3 covers 15 residues. The CDR3 reads CASSVTAGTGVTQYF. In nucleotides, the CDR3 is TGTGCCAGCAGCGTCACTGCCGGGACAGGGGTGACCCAGTACTTC.

The V gene is TRBV2, the J gene TRBJ1-6, with D unresolved. Germline CDR1 SNHLY, CDR2 FYNNEI. CDR3 length equals 14 residues. Trimming took 5 bases from V and 3 from J, leaving 8 bases between them. This CDR3 reads CASSLGIYNSPLHF. The CDR3 region has the DNA TGTGCCAGCAGTCTCGGGATCTATAATTCACCCCTCCACTTT.

Here the CDR3 DNA reads TGCGCCAGCAGTCAAGGATGGACTACCAACAATGAGCAGTTCTTC. This sequence encodes CASSQGWTTNNEQFF. The chain is built from TRBV23-1 and TRBJ2-1; TRBD2 is a possible D gene (6 bases). TRBV23-1 counts as an open reading frame of uncertain function. The ends were cut back, 2 bases at V and 5 bases at J, with 13 bases in the middle. The CDR3 runs 15 residues.

The V and J genes are TRBV7-9 and TRBJ2-5, with a possible D match to TRBD1 (6 bases). The CDR3 totals 14 residues. V was trimmed by 5 bases and J by 4 bases, leaving 14 bases between them. Germline loops: CDR1 SEHNR, CDR2 FQNEAQ (reference sequence). DNA for the CDR3: TGTGCCAGCAGCCCATCACAGGGACGAGAGACCCAGTACTTC. It yields the protein CASSPSQGRETQYF. Full variable domain (remainder filled in from reference TRBV7-9 and TRBJ2-5): DTGVSQNPRHKITKRGQNVTFRCDPISEHNRLYWYRQTLGQGPEFLTYFQNEAQLEKSRLLSDRFSAERPKGSFSTLEIQRTEQGDSAMYLCASSPSQGRETQYFGPGTRLLVL.

The chain employs TRBV13 and TRBJ1-2, with TRBD1 identical over 10 bases. V lost 5 bases to trimming and J lost 6 bases; unmatched junction nucleotides: 15. From germline, CDR1 is PRHDT and CDR2 FYEKMQ (reference sequence). This CDR3 region has 17 residues. CDR3 sequence reads: CASSPVVGQGEKDGYTF. The CDR3 coding sequence is TGTGCCAGCAGCCCGGTGGTAGGACAGGGGGAAAAGGATGGCTACACCTTC.

This clone was counted once. At the DNA level, this CDR3 is encoded by other sequences in the same sample as well. V is TRBV19 and J is TRBJ2-7, with D perhaps matching TRBD1 (6 bases). V was clipped by 5 bases and J by 0 bases, with 11 bases between them. Germline assignment: CDR1 LNHDA and CDR2 SQIVND (reference sequence). The CDR3 has 14 residues. This CDR3 is CASSPGQYSYEQYF. The CDR3, as DNA: TGTGCCAGTAGTCCTGGACAGTACTCCTACGAGCAGTACTTC.

This clone was recorded only once. V gene TRBV29-1 combines with J gene TRBJ2-3; 11 nucleotides align to TRBD2. CDR3 length: 15 amino acids. Germline V gene sequence: CDR1 SQVTM, CDR2 ANQGSEA. V lost 6 bases, J lost 2 bases, and 7 bases stayed unmatched. This chain's CDR3 is CSVLRTSGFTDTQYF. CDR3 DNA sequence: TGCAGCGTCCTCCGGACTAGCGGGTTCACAGATACGCAGTATTTT.

This chain joins TRBV29-1 and TRBJ1-2; TRBD1 might be the D (6 bases). Germline CDR1 is SQVTM and CDR2 is ANQGSEA. The CDR3 extends over 14 amino acids. V lost 2 bases to trimming and J lost 6 bases, with 16 bases between them. The CDR3 nucleotides are TGCAGCGTTGAAACATTGGGTCAGGGGAATGGCTACACCTTC. The encoded protein is CSVETLGQGNGYTF.

This sequence joins TRBV10-2 and TRBJ2-1; 8 bases are shared with TRBD1. The length of the CDR3 is 13 residues. V shed 10 bases and J 6 bases; nucleotides not matched to a gene: 8. Germline V gives CDR1 WSHSY, CDR2 SAAADI. The CDR3 DNA sequence: TGCGCCACCGGACAGGGTTCGTTCAATGAGCAGTTCTTC. Amino acid sequence: CATGQGSFNEQFF.

Here the CDR3 DNA reads TGTGCCAGCAGCCCGCACCTGGGACGCTACGAGCAGTACTTC. It yields the protein CASSPHLGRYEQYF. The chain has TRBV7-9 and TRBJ2-7, with D possibly called TRBD1 or TRBD2 (5 bases each). Germline CDR1 and CDR2: SEHNR and FQNEAQ (reference sequence). The CDR3 has 14 residues. V lost 5 bases, J lost 3 bases, and 14 bases lay in between.

This clone was recorded only once. The rearrangement links TRBV11-2 to TRBJ2-3; 11 bases are a match to TRBD2. Germline CDR1 SGHAT, CDR2 FQNNGV. The CDR3 has 16 amino acids. After removal of 3 bases from V and 2 bases from J, the junction contained 4 bases not matched to a gene. CDR3 in amino acids: CASSFGSGRATDTQYF. DNA of the CDR3: TGTGCCAGCAGCTTCGGTAGCGGGAGGGCCACAGATACGCAGTATTTT.

This clone was recorded only once. As DNA, the CDR3 is TGTGCCAGCAGTTTATTCGACGGAAACAATGAAAAACTGTTTTTT. Its translation: CASSLFDGNNEKLFF. The V gene is TRBV28, the J gene TRBJ1-4; D unresolved. The CDR3 length is 15 residues. Trimming cost V 1 base and J 5 bases, with 11 bases left between them. Germline V gene data show CDR1 as MDHEN and CDR2 as SYDVKM.

The V call is TRBV28, the J call TRBJ1-5, with a possible D match to TRBD1 (5 bases). V was trimmed by 5 bases and J by 4 bases, leaving 21 bases between them. The CDR3 totals 17 residues. CDR1 and CDR2 (germline): MDHEN, SYDVKM. In DNA form, the CDR3 reads TGTGCCAGCAGTACCCCCCTAATACAGGATTCTAATCAGCCCCAGCATTTT. Its protein is CASSTPLIQDSNQPQHF.

This clone was seen only once. The chain uses TRBV2 and TRBJ1-5; 12 bases are a match to TRBD1. J lost 0 bases, V lost 6 bases, and 12 bases had no gene match. The CDR3 length is 19 residues. The germline V gene encodes CDR1 SNHLY and CDR2 FYNNEI. The CDR3 sequence is CASRGTGGALSVSNQPQHF. In nucleotides, the CDR3 is TGTGCCAGCAGGGGGACAGGGGGCGCGTTAAGTGTTAGCAATCAGCCCCAGCATTTT.

This clone was detected once. The sample holds other DNA sequences that translate to the same CDR3. The chain combines TRBV6-6 with TRBJ2-3, with 11 positions matching TRBD2. The V segment lost 9 bases and the J segment 2 bases; nucleotides outside the gene matches: 7. The CDR3 consists of 15 residues. The germline gives CDR1 MNHNY, CDR2 SVGAGI (reference sequence). CDR3 coding DNA: TGTGCCAGTAGTCAACTAGCGGGAGACACAGATACGCAGTATTTT. Translating gives CASSQLAGDTDTQYF.

In this sample, this clone turned up once. The chain combines TRBV19 with TRBJ1-5; possibly TRBD1 for D (5 bases). Per the germline V gene, CDR1 is LNHDA and CDR2 is SQIVND (reference sequence). The CDR3 covers 15 residues. Trimming removed 3 bases at V and 4 bases at J, with 13 bases between. The CDR3 spells CASSIWGGANQPQHF. The CDR3 DNA sequence: TGTGCCAGTAGTATTTGGGGCGGCGCAAATCAGCCCCAGCATTTT. Supplemented by reference TRBV19 and TRBJ1-5, the full variable domain reads DGGITQSPKYLFRKEGQNVTLSCEQNLNHDAMYWYRQDPGQGLRLIYYSQIVNDFQKGDIAEGYSVSREKKESFPLTVTSAQKNPTAFYLCASSIWGGANQPQHFGDGTRLSIL.

J is TRBJ2-7 and V is TRBV2; D not resolved. The CDR3 sequence is 15 residues long. V was pared by 1 base and J by 2 bases, with 12 bases between. Germline CDR1 is SNHLY and CDR2 is FYNNEI. CDR3 nucleotide sequence: TGTGCCAGCAGTGAAGAGTCAGGAGTCACCTACGAGCAGTACTTC. Translating gives CASSEESGVTYEQYF. The full variable domain, with the rest looked up from reference TRBV2 and TRBJ2-7, is EPEVTQTPSHQVTQMGQEVILRCVPISNHLYFYWYRQILGQKVEFLVSFYNNEISEKSEIFDDQFSVERPDGSNFTLKIRSTKLEDSAMYFCASSEESGVTYEQYFGPGTRLTVT.

This clone was counted a single time. The CDR3 here is CASSSRGSGANVLTF. In DNA, the CDR3 is TGTGCCAGCAGCTCGCGGGGCTCTGGGGCCAACGTCCTGACTTTC. The chain combines TRBV7-8 with TRBJ2-6, with D perhaps matching TRBD2 (6 bases). The CDR3 runs to 15 residues. CDR1 SGHVS and CDR2 FQNEAQ come from the germline V gene. Trimming shortened V by 4 bases and J by 0 bases, and 7 bases separated the two germline ends.

V is TRBV27 and J is TRBJ1-1; D gene uncertain. CDR3 length: 13 amino acids. With 4 bases removed from V and 5 bases from J, the gap between germline ends came to 11 bases. Germline values: CDR1 MNHEY, CDR2 SMNVEV (reference sequence). Written as DNA, the CDR3 is TGTGCCAGCAGTTCCTCCCCTCGAACTGAAGCTTTCTTT. This sequence encodes CASSSSPRTEAFF.

The chain links TRBV19 to TRBJ1-5, with 12 bases fitting TRBD1. CDR3 length equals 14 residues. The V segment lost 8 bases and the J segment 7 bases; nucleotides outside the gene matches: 6. Germline V CDR1 and CDR2: LNHDA, SQIVND (reference sequence). The CDR3 DNA follows: TGTGCCAGTTTCGGGACAGGGGGCCGGCAGCCCCAGCATTTT. Protein: CASFGTGGRQPQHF.